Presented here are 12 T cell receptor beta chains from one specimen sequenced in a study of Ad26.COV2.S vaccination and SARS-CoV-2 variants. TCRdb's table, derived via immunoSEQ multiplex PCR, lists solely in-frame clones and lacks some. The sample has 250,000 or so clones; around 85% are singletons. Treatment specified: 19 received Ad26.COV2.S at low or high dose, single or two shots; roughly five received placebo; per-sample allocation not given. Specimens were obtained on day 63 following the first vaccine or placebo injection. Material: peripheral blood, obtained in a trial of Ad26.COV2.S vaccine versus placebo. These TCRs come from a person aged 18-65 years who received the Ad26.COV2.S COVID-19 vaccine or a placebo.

The CDR3 region is CATSKTASYNEQFF. CDR3 DNA sequence: TGTGCCACCAGCAAGACCGCGTCCTACAATGAGCAGTTCTTC. The V call is TRBV15, the J call TRBJ2-1; no definite D call. Germline CDR1 and CDR2: LNHNV and YYDKDF (reference sequence). CDR3 size: 14 residues. Trimming took 4 bases from V and 1 from J, leaving 8 bases between them.

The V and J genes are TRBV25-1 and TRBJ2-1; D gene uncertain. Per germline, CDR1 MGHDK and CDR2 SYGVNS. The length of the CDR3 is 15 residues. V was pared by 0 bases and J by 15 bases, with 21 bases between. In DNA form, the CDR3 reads TGTGCCAGCAGTGAATATACCGAGCCGGGTTTCCCGCGGTTCTTC. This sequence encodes CASSEYTEPGFPRFF.

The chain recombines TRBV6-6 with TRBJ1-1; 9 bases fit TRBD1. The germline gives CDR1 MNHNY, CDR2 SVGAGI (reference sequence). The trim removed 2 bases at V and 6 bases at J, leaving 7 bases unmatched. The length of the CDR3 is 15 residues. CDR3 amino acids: CASSYPARQGAEAFF. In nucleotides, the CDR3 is TGTGCCAGCAGTTACCCCGCCCGACAGGGGGCTGAAGCTTTCTTT.

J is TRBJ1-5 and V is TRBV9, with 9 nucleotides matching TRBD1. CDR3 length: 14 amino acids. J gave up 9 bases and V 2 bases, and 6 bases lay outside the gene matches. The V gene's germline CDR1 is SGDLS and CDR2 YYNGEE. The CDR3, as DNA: TGTGCCAGCAGCGTCGGACAGGGGTTGGCGCCCCAGCATTTT. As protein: CASSVGQGLAPQHF.

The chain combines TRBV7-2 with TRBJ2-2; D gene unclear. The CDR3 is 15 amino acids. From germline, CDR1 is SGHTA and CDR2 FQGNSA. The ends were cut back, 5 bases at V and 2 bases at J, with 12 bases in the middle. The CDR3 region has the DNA TGTGCCAGCAGCCGGGCCAGCCGAAACACCGGGGAGCTGTTTTTT. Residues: CASSRASRNTGELFF.

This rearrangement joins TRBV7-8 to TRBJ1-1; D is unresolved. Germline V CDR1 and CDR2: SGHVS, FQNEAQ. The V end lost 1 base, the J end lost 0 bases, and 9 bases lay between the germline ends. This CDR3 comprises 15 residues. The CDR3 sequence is CASSLVRTMNTEAFF. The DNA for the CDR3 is TGTGCCAGCAGCTTAGTCCGGACGATGAACACTGAAGCTTTCTTT.

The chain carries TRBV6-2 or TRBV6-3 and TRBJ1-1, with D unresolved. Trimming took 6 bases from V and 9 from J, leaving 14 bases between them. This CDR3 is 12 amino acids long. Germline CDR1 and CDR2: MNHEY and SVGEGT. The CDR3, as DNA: TGTGCCAGCAGCCCCGGACTGGGGAAAGCTTTCTTT. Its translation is CASSPGLGKAFF.

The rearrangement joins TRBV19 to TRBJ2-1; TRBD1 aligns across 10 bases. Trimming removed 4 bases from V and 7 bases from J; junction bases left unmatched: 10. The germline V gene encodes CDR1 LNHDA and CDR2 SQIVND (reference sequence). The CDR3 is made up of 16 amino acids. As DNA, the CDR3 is TGTGCCAGTAGTAAAACCCCGGGACAGGGGAGAAATGAGCAGTTCTTC. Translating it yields CASSKTPGQGRNEQFF.

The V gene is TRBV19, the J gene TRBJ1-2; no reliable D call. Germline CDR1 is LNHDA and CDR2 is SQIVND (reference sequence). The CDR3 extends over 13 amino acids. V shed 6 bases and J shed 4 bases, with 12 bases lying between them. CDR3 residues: CASRASWGYGYTF. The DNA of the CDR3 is TGTGCCAGTAGAGCGTCCTGGGGCTATGGCTACACCTTC.

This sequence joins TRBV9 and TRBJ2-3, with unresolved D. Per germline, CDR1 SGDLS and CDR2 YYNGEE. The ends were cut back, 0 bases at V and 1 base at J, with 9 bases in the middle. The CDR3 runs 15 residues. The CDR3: CASSVAFGRTDTQYF. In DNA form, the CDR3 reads TGTGCCAGCAGCGTAGCTTTTGGGCGCACAGATACGCAGTATTTT.

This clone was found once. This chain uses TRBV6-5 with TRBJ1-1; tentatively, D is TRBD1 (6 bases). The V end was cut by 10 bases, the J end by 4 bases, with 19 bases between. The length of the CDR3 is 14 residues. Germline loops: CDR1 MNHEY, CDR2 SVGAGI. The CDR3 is CATSGEIWGTEAFF. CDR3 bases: TGTGCCACCTCAGGGGAGATCTGGGGCACTGAAGCTTTCTTT.

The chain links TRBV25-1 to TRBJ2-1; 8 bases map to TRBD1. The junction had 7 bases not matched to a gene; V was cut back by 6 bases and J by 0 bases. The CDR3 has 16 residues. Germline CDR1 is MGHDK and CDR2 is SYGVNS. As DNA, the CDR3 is TGTGCCAGCAGCCATATCGGGACAGGCTCCTACAATGAGCAGTTCTTC. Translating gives CASSHIGTGSYNEQFF.